The next 18 T cell receptor beta chains were all read from a single sample in a study of OX40 agonist ivuxolimab in advanced cancers. Some clones are missing from TCRdb's copy, which holds only in-frame ones; the method was immunoSEQ multiplex PCR. This table has 65,000 or so clones, approximately 92% appearing once. The source was CD4+ or CD8+ T cells sorted from blood, collected in a trial of the OX40 agonist ivuxolimab. These TCRs come from an adult with an advanced solid tumor such as melanoma, head and neck, liver or kidney cancer.

This chain joins TRBV6-5 and TRBJ1-2; tentative D call: TRBD1 (5 bases). Trimming pared 7 bases from V and 3 bases from J, leaving 18 bases between. The V gene's germline CDR1 is MNHEY and CDR2 SVGAGI. CDR3 length: 15 amino acids. The CDR3 reads CASTATEGYDYGYTF. The DNA of the CDR3 is TGTGCCAGCACCGCGACGGAGGGGTATGACTATGGCTACACCTTC.

The chain has TRBV29-1 and TRBJ2-1; maybe TRBD2 (6 bases). In germline, CDR1 is SQVTM, CDR2 ANQGSEA. V was clipped by 7 bases and J by 8 bases, with 27 bases between them. The CDR3 runs to 16 residues. The CDR3 region is CSGGPRIVAGRDEQFF. The CDR3 nucleotides read TGCAGCGGGGGACCTAGGATTGTGGCGGGACGGGATGAGCAGTTCTTC.

V usage is TRBV21-1 and J usage is TRBJ2-3; the D call in the table, TRBD2, was not verified against the DNA. TRBV21-1 is reported as a pseudogene. The CDR3 sequence is 18 residues long. The CDR3 is CASGSREREKTSTDTQYF. For the CDR3, the DNA is TGTGCCAGCGGCTCTCGGGAGCGGGAGAAAACTAGCACAGATACGCAGTATTTT.

The CDR3 reads CASSVLWDSLQGNEQFF. DNA for the CDR3: TGTGCCAGCAGCGTTTTATGGGACAGCCTGCAGGGGAATGAGCAGTTCTTC. The rearrangement uses TRBV7-8 and TRBJ2-1, with 7 bases fitting TRBD1. CDR1 is SGHVS, CDR2 FQNEAQ, per germline. The length of the CDR3 is 17 residues. Trimming removed 5 bases from V and 7 bases from J; junction bases left unmatched: 17.

The J gene is TRBJ1-5, the V gene TRBV27; 7 bases align to TRBD1. This CDR3 is built from 14 residues. The junction had 2 bases not matched to a gene; V was cut back by 3 bases and J by 3 bases. Looked up from germline, CDR1 is MNHEY and CDR2 is SMNVEV (reference sequence). The CDR3 DNA sequence: TGTGCCAGCAGTTTTGGACAGGCCAATCAGCCCCAGCATTTT. Translation gives CASSFGQANQPQHF.

This clone was seen a single time. V is TRBV27 and J is TRBJ2-7, with D unclear. The CDR3 is made up of 13 amino acids. The germline V gene encodes CDR1 MNHEY and CDR2 SMNVEV (reference sequence). Between the trimmed V and J ends, which lost 5 bases and 2 bases, there was a span of 10 bases. The CDR3 nucleotides read TGTGCCAGCAGTCTCGGACCTACCTACGAGCAGTACTTC. This gives the protein CASSLGPTYEQYF.

This clone has just one count. The chain is built from TRBV5-6 and TRBJ1-2; tentative D call: TRBD1 (5 bases). The CDR3 consists of 13 residues. Trimming left V 1 base short and J 3 bases short, with 7 bases between. Germline V gene sequence: CDR1 SGHDT, CDR2 YYEEEE. The CDR3 sequence: CASSLRGDYGYTF. Written as DNA, the CDR3 is TGTGCCAGCAGCTTGCGGGGGGACTATGGCTACACCTTC.

This clone is a singleton in its sample. The chain uses TRBV4-1 and TRBJ2-1; D gene uncertain. Germline assignment: CDR1 MGHRA and CDR2 YSYEKL. This CDR3 is 13 amino acids long. The germline V and J ends were trimmed by 3 bases and 5 bases, with 8 bases remaining between them. CDR3 protein: CASSHDWNNEQFF. CDR3 in DNA: TGCGCCAGCAGCCACGACTGGAACAATGAGCAGTTCTTC.

The chain links TRBV27 to TRBJ2-1; the match to TRBD2 covers 11 bases. V lost 3 bases and J lost 7; bases outside the gene matches: 11. The CDR3 runs 17 residues. Germline loops: CDR1 MNHEY, CDR2 SMNVEV (reference sequence). The CDR3 region has the DNA TGTGCCAGCAGTTTCGGGAACGGGCCTAGCGGGGGGAATGAGCAGTTCTTC. The encoded protein is CASSFGNGPSGGNEQFF.

V gene TRBV19 combines with J gene TRBJ2-2; D possibly matches TRBD1 or TRBD2 (5 bases each). V shed 1 base and J shed 7 bases, with 13 bases lying between them. The CDR3 sequence is 15 residues long. Germline V gene lookup returns CDR1 LNHDA and CDR2 SQIVND (reference sequence). CDR3 region: CASSIVPGPNGELFF. The CDR3 DNA is TGTGCCAGTAGTATAGTACCGGGGCCGAACGGGGAGCTGTTTTTT.

The rearrangement links TRBV19 to TRBJ1-2; tentative D call: TRBD1 (5 bases). CDR1 LNHDA and CDR2 SQIVND come from the germline V gene (reference sequence). V gave up 7 bases and J gave up 1 base, with 13 bases separating them. The CDR3 runs to 14 residues. The CDR3 region has the DNA TGTGCCAGTACTATGGCAGGGCTTAACTATGGCTACACCTTC. As protein: CASTMAGLNYGYTF.

On this clone: Additional DNA sequences in this sample encode the identical CDR3. The chain uses TRBV11-2 and TRBJ2-7, with 8 bases fitting TRBD1. The ends lost 3 bases at V and 5 bases at J; junction bases unmatched: 6. The germline CDR1 and CDR2 sequences are SGHAT and FQNNGV. The CDR3 is 14 residues long. In DNA, the CDR3 is TGTGCCAGCAGCTTCGGTCAGGGGGCGGACGAGCAGTACTTC. It specifies CASSFGQGADEQYF. The full variable domain, with the rest looked up from reference TRBV11-2 and TRBJ2-7, is EAGVAQSPRYKIIEKRQSVAFWCNPISGHATLYWYQQILGQGPKLLIQFQNNGVVDDSQLPKDRFSAERLKGVDSTLKIQPAKLEDSAVYLCASSFGQGADEQYFGPGTRLTVT.

This chain links TRBV29-1 with TRBJ2-7; TRBD1 aligns across 8 bases. The last part of the DNA fits TRBJ2-1 better; the J call may be wrong. From germline, CDR1 is SQVTM and CDR2 ANQGSEA. This CDR3 contains 13 residues. The CDR3 region is CSVVPTGGNEQFF. For the CDR3, the DNA is TGCAGCGTTGTTCCAACAGGGGGCAATGAGCAGTTCTTC.

This clone was seen only once. The rearrangement uses TRBV19 and TRBJ2-3, with D perhaps TRBD1 (5 bases). Per germline, CDR1 LNHDA and CDR2 SQIVND (reference sequence). Trimming removed 1 base at V and 6 bases at J, with 20 bases between. The CDR3 length is 17 residues. The DNA for the CDR3 is TGTGCCAGTAGTATAGGGGGCCCCTATCCTTTTATGGATACGCAGTATTTT. This codes for CASSIGGPYPFMDTQYF.

CDR3 residues: CASSLTGSYEQYF. The CDR3 region has the DNA TGTGCCAGCAGTTTGACAGGGAGCTACGAGCAGTACTTC. The J gene is TRBJ2-7, the V gene TRBV27; TRBD1 matches at 7 bases. The V gene end was trimmed by 3 bases and the J gene end by 3 bases; junction bases not matched to a gene: 2. Looked up from germline, CDR1 is MNHEY and CDR2 is SMNVEV (reference sequence). The CDR3 extends over 13 amino acids.

The rearrangement links TRBV9 to TRBJ2-7; 8 bases are shared with TRBD1. CDR3 size: 14 residues. V gave up 2 bases and J gave up 2 bases; unmatched junction bases: 3. The germline V gene encodes CDR1 SGDLS and CDR2 YYNGEE. The CDR3 DNA reads as TGTGCCAGCAGCGTGGGACAGGTGGCCTACGAGCAGTACTTC. Protein product: CASSVGQVAYEQYF.

The V call is TRBV4-1, the J call TRBJ2-2; D possibly corresponds to TRBD2 (7 bases). V lost 3 bases to trimming and J lost 6 bases, with 20 bases between them. Germline V gene lookup returns CDR1 MGHRA and CDR2 YSYEKL. The CDR3 contains 17 residues. The CDR3 coding sequence is TGCGCCAGCAGCCATCCTGGGAGGGGGGCCGTATCCGGGGAGCTGTTTTTT. It yields the protein CASSHPGRGAVSGELFF.

The chain is built from TRBV5-6 and TRBJ1-5; maybe TRBD1 (6 bases). The germline CDR1 and CDR2 sequences are SGHDT and YYEEEE. V lost 0 bases and J lost 5, with 12 bases in between. The length of the CDR3 is 15 residues. The CDR3 sequence is CASSLGGQPYQPQHF. The CDR3 nucleotides read TGTGCCAGCAGCTTGGGTGGACAGCCCTATCAGCCCCAGCATTTT.